This T cell receptor (beta chain) was identified during a study of circulating tumor DNA in untreated peripheral T-cell lymphoma. From germline, CDR1 is SQVTM and CDR2 ANQGSEA. This CDR3 has 12 residues. V was pared by 4 bases and J by 5 bases, with 11 bases between. Tumor tissue was collected at baseline, before treatment began. Assay: immunoSEQ multiplex PCR; the TCRdb copy retains only in-frame clones and omits some. The data show 5,000 or so clones, approximately 70% seen once. The TCR originated in a human donor with peripheral T-cell lymphoma. The chain employs TRBV29-1 and TRBJ2-5, with D unresolved. Material: tumor tissue. Written as DNA, the CDR3 is TGCAGCGTTGCAGCCGGTGAGGAGACCCAGTACTTC. This translates into CSVAAGEETQYF. Full variable domain (outside the CDR3, taken from reference TRBV29-1 and TRBJ2-5): SAVISQKPSRDICQRGTSLTIQCQVDSQVTMMFWYRQQPGQSLTLIATANQGSEATYESGFVIDKFPISRPNLTFSTLTVSNMSPEDSSIYLCSVAAGEETQYFGPGTRLLVL.